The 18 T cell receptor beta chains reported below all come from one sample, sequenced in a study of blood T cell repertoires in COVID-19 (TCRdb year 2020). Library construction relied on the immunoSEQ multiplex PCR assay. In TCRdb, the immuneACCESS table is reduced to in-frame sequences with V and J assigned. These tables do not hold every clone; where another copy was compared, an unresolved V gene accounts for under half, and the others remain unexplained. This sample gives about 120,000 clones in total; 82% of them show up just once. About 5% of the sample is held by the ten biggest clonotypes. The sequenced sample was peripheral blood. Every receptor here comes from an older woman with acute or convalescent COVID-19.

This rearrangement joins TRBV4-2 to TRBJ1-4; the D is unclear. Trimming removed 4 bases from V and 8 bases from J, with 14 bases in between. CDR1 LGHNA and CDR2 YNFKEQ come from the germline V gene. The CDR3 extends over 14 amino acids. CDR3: CASSRTRKDEKLFF. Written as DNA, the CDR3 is TGTGCCAGCAGCCGAACTAGAAAGGACGAAAAACTGTTTTTT.

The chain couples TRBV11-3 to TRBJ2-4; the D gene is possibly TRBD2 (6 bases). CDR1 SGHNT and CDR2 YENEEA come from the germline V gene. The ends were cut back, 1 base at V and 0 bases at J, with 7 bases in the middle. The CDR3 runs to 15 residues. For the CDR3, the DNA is TGTGCCAGCAGCTTAGGCGGGATAGCCAAAAACATTCAGTACTTC. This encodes CASSLGGIAKNIQYF.

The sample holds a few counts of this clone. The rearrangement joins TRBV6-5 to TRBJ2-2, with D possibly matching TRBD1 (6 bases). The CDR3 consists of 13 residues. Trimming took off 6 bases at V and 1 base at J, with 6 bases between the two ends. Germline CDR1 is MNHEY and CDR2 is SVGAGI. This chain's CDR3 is CASRTGNTGELFF. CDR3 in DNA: TGTGCCAGCAGGACAGGGAACACCGGGGAGCTGTTTTTT.

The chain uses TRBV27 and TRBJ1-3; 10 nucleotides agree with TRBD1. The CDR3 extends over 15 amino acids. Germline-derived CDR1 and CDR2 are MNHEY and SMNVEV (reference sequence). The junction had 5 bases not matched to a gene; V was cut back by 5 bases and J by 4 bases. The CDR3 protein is CASSPDRGSGNTIYF. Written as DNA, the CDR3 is TGTGCCAGCAGTCCGGACAGGGGGTCAGGAAACACCATATATTTT.

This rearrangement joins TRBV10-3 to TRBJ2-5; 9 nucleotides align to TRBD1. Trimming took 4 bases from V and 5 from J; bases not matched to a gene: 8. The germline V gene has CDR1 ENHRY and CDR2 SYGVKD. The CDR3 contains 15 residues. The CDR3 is CAISGGQGPRETQYF. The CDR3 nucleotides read TGTGCCATCAGTGGGGGACAGGGCCCGCGGGAGACCCAGTACTTC.

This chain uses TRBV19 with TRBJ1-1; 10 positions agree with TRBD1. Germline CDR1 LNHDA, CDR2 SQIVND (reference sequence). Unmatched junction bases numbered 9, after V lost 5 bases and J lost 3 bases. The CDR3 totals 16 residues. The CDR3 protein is CASSGPTGGLDTEAFF. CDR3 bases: TGTGCCAGTAGTGGCCCGACAGGGGGCCTCGACACTGAAGCTTTCTTT. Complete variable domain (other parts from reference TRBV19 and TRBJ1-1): DGGITQSPKYLFRKEGQNVTLSCEQNLNHDAMYWYRQDPGQGLRLIYYSQIVNDFQKGDIAEGYSVSREKKESFPLTVTSAQKNPTAFYLCASSGPTGGLDTEAFFGQGTRLTVV.

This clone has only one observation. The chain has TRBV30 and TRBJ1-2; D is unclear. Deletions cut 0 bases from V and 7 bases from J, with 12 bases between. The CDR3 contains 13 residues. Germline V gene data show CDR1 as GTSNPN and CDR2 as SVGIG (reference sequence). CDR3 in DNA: TGTGCCTGGAGTGTACTTTTTTCTGGTGGCTACACCTTC. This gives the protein CAWSVLFSGGYTF.

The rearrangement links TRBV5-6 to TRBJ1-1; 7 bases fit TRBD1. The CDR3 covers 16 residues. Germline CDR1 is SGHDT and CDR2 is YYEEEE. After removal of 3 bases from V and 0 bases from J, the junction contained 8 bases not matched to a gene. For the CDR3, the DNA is TGTGCCAGCAGCTGGGGACAGCGCCTTATGAACACTGAAGCTTTCTTT. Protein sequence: CASSWGQRLMNTEAFF.

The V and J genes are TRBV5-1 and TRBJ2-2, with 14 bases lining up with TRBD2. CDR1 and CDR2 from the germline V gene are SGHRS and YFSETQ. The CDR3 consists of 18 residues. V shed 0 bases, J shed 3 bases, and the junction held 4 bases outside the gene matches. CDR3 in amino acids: CASSLGLAGGPHTGELFF. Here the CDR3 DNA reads TGCGCCAGCAGCTTGGGACTAGCGGGGGGGCCTCACACCGGGGAGCTGTTTTTT.

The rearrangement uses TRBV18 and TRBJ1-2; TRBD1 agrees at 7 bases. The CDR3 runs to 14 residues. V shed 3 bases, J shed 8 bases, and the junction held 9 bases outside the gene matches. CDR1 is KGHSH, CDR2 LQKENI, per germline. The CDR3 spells CASSPVRQGTGYTF. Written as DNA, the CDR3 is TGTGCCAGCTCACCGGTACGACAGGGAACCGGCTACACCTTC. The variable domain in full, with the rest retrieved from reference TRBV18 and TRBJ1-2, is NAGVMQNPRHLVRRRGQEARLRCSPMKGHSHVYWYRQLPEEGLKFMVYLQKENIIDESGMPKERFSAEFPKEGPSILRIQQVVRGDSAAYFCASSPVRQGTGYTFGSGTRLTVV.

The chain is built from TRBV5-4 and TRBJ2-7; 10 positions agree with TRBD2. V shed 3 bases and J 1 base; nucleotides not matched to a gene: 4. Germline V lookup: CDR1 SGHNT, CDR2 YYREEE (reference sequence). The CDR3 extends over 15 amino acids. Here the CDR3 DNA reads TGTGCCAGCAGCTCGAGACTAGCGGGTTCCTACGAGCAGTACGTC. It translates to CASSSRLAGSYEQYV.

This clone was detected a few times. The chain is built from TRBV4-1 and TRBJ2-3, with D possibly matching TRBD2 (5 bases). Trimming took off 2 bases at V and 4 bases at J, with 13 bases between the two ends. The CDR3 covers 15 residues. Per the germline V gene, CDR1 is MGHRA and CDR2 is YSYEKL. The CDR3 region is CASSQRTDGADTQYF. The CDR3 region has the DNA TGCGCCAGCAGCCAAAGGACTGACGGTGCAGATACGCAGTATTTT.

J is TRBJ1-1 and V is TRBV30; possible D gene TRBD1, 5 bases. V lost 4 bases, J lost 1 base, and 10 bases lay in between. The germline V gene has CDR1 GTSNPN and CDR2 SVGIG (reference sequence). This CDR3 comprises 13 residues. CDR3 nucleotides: TGTGCCTGGACAAGAGACAGGAACACTGAAGCTTTCTTT. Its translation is CAWTRDRNTEAFF.

CDR3 bases: TGTGCCATCACCGGGCCCGGTCGGGAAAACACCATATATTTT. Protein sequence: CAITGPGRENTIYF. This rearrangement joins TRBV10-3 to TRBJ1-3, with D uncertain. This CDR3 spans 14 amino acids. V was trimmed by 7 bases and J by 6 bases, leaving 16 bases between them. Germline V lookup: CDR1 ENHRY, CDR2 SYGVKD.

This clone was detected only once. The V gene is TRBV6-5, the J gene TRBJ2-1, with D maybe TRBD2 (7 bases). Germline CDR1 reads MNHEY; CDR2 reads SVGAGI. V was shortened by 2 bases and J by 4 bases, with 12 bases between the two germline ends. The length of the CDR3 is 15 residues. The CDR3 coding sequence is TGTGCCAGCAGTTACCTTCGGGGGGCATACAATGAGCAGTTCTTC. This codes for CASSYLRGAYNEQFF.

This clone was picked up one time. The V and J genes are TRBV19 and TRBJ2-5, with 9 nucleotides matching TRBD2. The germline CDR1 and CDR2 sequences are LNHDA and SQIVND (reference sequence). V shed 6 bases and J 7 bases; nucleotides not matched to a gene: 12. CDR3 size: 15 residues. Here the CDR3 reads CASRPPSGGSGTQYF. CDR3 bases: TGTGCCAGTAGACCTCCGAGCGGGGGGTCTGGGACCCAGTACTTC. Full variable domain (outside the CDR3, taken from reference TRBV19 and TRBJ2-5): DGGITQSPKYLFRKEGQNVTLSCEQNLNHDAMYWYRQDPGQGLRLIYYSQIVNDFQKGDIAEGYSVSREKKESFPLTVTSAQKNPTAFYLCASRPPSGGSGTQYFGPGTRLLVL.

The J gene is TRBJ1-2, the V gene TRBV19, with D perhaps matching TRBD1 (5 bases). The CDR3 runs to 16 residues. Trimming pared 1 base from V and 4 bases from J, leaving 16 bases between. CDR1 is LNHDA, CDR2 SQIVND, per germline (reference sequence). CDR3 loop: CASSIVGHSSLYGYTF. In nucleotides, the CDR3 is TGTGCCAGTAGTATAGTAGGACATAGCTCCCTCTATGGCTACACCTTC.

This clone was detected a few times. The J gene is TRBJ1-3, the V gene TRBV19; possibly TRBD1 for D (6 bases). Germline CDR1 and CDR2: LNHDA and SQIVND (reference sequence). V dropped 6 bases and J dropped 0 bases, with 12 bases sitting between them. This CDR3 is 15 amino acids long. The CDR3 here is CASRNDRSSGNTIYF. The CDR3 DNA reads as TGTGCCAGTAGGAACGACAGGAGCTCTGGAAACACCATATATTTT.